This T cell receptor beta chain came from a study of cytomegalovirus exposure and HLA in healthy donors. Of note for this clone: The antigen is not known.

It was with 60 Vbeta and 13 Jbeta primers that the PCR ran. Some clones are missing from TCRdb's copy, which holds only in-frame ones; the method was immunoSEQ multiplex PCR. The table lists some 110,000 clones, around 75% of them singletons. V shed 3 bases and J shed 5 bases, with 10 bases lying between them. The CDR3 has 14 amino acids. Germline CDR1 SGHDN, CDR2 FVKESK. Study results and limitations: Confirmation in vitro established that a few CMV-associated chains were specific for CMV antigens. Among immune exposure information, only CMV serostatus was available. As a later analysis showed, several of the most significant clusters appeared to be linked to common viral pathogens. An analysis was carried out at a later point. It showed that HLA-associated TCR beta chains were more clonally expanded than equally common non-associated chains.

Sequencing was performed on PBMCs. The clonotype was recovered from a woman in her 30s in good health and CMV-seronegative. The rearrangement links TRBV14 to TRBJ2-2; tentative D call: TRBD1 (6 bases). The CDR3 loop is CASSQRTVTGELFF. CDR3 sequence (DNA): TGTGCCAGCAGCCAGAGGACAGTAACCGGGGAGCTGTTTTTT.